The clone carrying this TCR beta chain was detected many times. This specimen belongs to a study of blood T cell repertoires in COVID-19. About the study: Spain, Italy and the United States supplied samples that represented acute and convalescent COVID-19.

The table came from immunoSEQ multiplex PCR; TCRdb's copy has only in-frame clones and leaves some out. Among about 160,000 clones, 80% were seen once, and the ten largest hold 3% to 4%. This CDR3 is 15 amino acids long. Trimming removed 6 bases at V and 6 bases at J, with 15 bases between. Germline V CDR1 and CDR2: MGHRA, YSYEKL. The material sequenced was PBMCs or T cells enriched from blood (not recorded which). The receptor was derived from a woman aged 60-75 years who had recovered from COVID-19. V and J are TRBV4-1 and TRBJ1-6; perhaps TRBD1 as D (5 bases). The CDR3 DNA is TGCGCCAGCAGTCTTGTGACAGCCAGTAATTCACCCCTCCACTTT. Amino acid sequence: CASSLVTASNSPLHF.